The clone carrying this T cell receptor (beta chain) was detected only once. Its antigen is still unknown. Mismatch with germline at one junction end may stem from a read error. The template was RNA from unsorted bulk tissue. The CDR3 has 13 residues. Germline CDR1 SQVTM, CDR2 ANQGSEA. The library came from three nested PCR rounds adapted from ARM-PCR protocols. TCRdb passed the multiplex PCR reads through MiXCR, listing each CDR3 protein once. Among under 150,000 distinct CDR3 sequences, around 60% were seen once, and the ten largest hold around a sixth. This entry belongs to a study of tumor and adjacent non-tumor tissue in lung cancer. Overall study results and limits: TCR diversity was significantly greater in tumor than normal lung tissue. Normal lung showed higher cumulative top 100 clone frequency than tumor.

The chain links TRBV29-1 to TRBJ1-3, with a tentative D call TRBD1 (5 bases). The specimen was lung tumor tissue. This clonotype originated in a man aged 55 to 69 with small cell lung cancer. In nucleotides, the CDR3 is TGCAGCGTCCGTTACGGGACTGGAAACGCCATATATTTT. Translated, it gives CSVRYGTGNAIYF.